The rows below give T cell receptor beta chains drawn from one sample of a study of identical twins. TCRdb processed the 5' RACE reads anew with MiXCR; each CDR3 protein has one entry. The sample contains roughly 720,000 distinct CDR3 sequences, over 15% of which appear only once. This same sample was also taken into another study, of T cells expressing NK-cell markers.

The specimen was PBMCs. These receptors all come from a woman under 30 in good health. The CDR3 runs from the conserved cysteine through the conserved F or W. D genes are given only for firm matches. For some rows the clone size is stated as once, few or many, or as a class when expanded; others skip it.

V gene: TRBV20-1
J gene: TRBJ2-3
clone size: NA
D gene: TRBD2
CDR3 length: 16
CDR3 protein: CSASSPTSGSTDTQYF
CDR3 DNA: TGCAGTGCTAGCAGTCCAACTAGCGGTAGCACAGATACGCAGTATTTT

V gene: TRBV5-6
J gene: TRBJ1-5
clone size: NA
D gene: NA
CDR3 length: 14
CDR3 protein: CASSLARSGQPQHF
CDR3 DNA: TGTGCCAGCAGCTTGGCCAGGTCAGGTCAGCCCCAGCATTTT

V gene: TRBV19
J gene: TRBJ2-5
clone size: few
D gene: NA
CDR3 length: 14
CDR3 protein: CASSISNRQETQYF
CDR3 DNA: TGTGCCAGTAGTATTAGTAACAGGCAAGAGACCCAGTACTTC

V gene: TRBV4-3
J gene: TRBJ1-3
clone size: NA
D gene: NA
CDR3 length: 14
CDR3 protein: CASSQGHSGNTIYF
CDR3 DNA: TGCGCCAGCAGCCAAGGACACTCTGGAAACACCATATATTTT

V gene: TRBV3-1
J gene: TRBJ2-1
clone size: few
D gene: TRBD1
CDR3 length: 14
CDR3 protein: CASSRTSQGSEQFF
CDR3 DNA: TGTGCCAGCAGCCGAACCTCACAGGGGAGTGAGCAGTTCTTC

V gene: TRBV9
J gene: TRBJ2-1
clone size: NA
D gene: NA
CDR3 length: 14
CDR3 protein: CASSVVGGPNEQFF
CDR3 DNA: TGTGCCAGCAGCGTAGTCGGGGGCCCCAATGAGCAGTTCTTC

V gene: TRBV7-2
J gene: TRBJ2-6
clone size: many
D gene: NA
CDR3 length: 15
CDR3 protein: CASSSDLPGANVLTF
CDR3 DNA: TGTGCCAGCAGCTCAGACCTGCCTGGGGCCAACGTCCTGACTTTC

V gene: TRBV7-8
J gene: TRBJ1-2
clone size: NA
D gene: NA
CDR3 length: 14
CDR3 protein: CASSSGTSRRGYTF
CDR3 DNA: TGTGCCAGCAGCTCCGGGACATCGCGTCGTGGCTACACCTTC

V gene: TRBV7-9
J gene: TRBJ1-1
clone size: NA
D gene: NA
CDR3 length: 14
CDR3 protein: CASSLVAQTTEAFF
CDR3 DNA: TGTGCCAGCAGCTTAGTTGCTCAAACCACTGAAGCTTTCTTT

V gene: TRBV5-1
J gene: TRBJ2-5
clone size: NA
D gene: NA
CDR3 length: 15
CDR3 protein: CASSLVGGPLETQYF
CDR3 DNA: TGCGCCAGCAGCTTGGTGGGCGGACCCCTAGAGACCCAGTACTTC

V gene: TRBV9
J gene: TRBJ2-5
clone size: NA
D gene: TRBD1
CDR3 length: 14
CDR3 protein: CASSRQGGQETQYF
CDR3 DNA: TGTGCCAGCAGTAGACAGGGCGGCCAAGAGACCCAGTACTTC

V gene: TRBV20-1
J gene: TRBJ1-2
clone size: few
D gene: TRBD1
CDR3 length: 12
CDR3 protein: CSAGQGSYGYTF
CDR3 DNA: TGCAGTGCTGGACAGGGCAGCTATGGCTACACCTTC

V gene: TRBV3-1
J gene: TRBJ2-7
clone size: NA
D gene: TRBD2
CDR3 length: 15
CDR3 protein: CASSQGASGKGGQYF
CDR3 DNA: TGTGCCAGCAGCCAGGGGGCTAGCGGGAAGGGAGGGCAGTACTTC

V gene: TRBV12-3/TRBV12-4
J gene: TRBJ2-4
clone size: NA
D gene: NA
CDR3 length: 13
CDR3 protein: CACAWRAKNIQYF
CDR3 DNA: TGTGCCTGTGCCTGGCGGGCCAAAAACATTCAGTACTTC

V gene: TRBV12-3/TRBV12-4
J gene: TRBJ2-1
clone size: NA
D gene: NA
CDR3 length: 15
CDR3 protein: CASSLSGGRGHEQFF
CDR3 DNA: TGTGCCAGCAGTTTGTCCGGGGGCCGGGGGCATGAGCAGTTCTTC

V gene: TRBV12-3/TRBV12-4
J gene: TRBJ1-3
clone size: NA
D gene: NA
CDR3 length: 13
CDR3 protein: CASRIGYGNTIYF
CDR3 DNA: TGTGCCAGCAGGATCGGGTACGGAAACACCATATATTTT

V gene: TRBV10-1
J gene: TRBJ2-1
clone size: once
D gene: TRBD1
CDR3 length: 18
CDR3 protein: CASSGSDRGTSSYNEQFF
CDR3 DNA: TGCGCCAGCAGTGGGTCCGACAGGGGAACCAGCTCCTACAATGAGCAGTTCTTC

V gene: TRBV5-6
J gene: TRBJ2-3
clone size: few
D gene: NA
CDR3 length: 13
CDR3 protein: CASSLTAGDTQYF
CDR3 DNA: TGTGCCAGCAGCCTGACGGCTGGGGATACGCAGTATTTT

V gene: TRBV6-2/TRBV6-3
J gene: TRBJ2-7
clone size: NA
D gene: TRBD1
CDR3 length: 14
CDR3 protein: CASSYSGTGDEQYF
CDR3 DNA: TGTGCCAGCAGTTACTCCGGGACAGGGGACGAGCAGTACTTC

V gene: TRBV11-2
J gene: TRBJ2-1
clone size: NA
D gene: TRBD1
CDR3 length: 16
CDR3 protein: CASSKPRSRGFNEQFF
CDR3 DNA: TGTGCCAGCAGCAAACCAAGGAGCAGGGGGTTCAATGAGCAGTTCTTC

V gene: TRBV27
J gene: TRBJ2-2
clone size: few
D gene: NA
CDR3 length: 19
CDR3 protein: CASSLSPIVGGSRTGELFF
CDR3 DNA: TGTGCCAGCAGTTTATCCCCGATTGTCGGTGGATCTAGGACCGGGGAGCTGTTTTTT

V gene: TRBV5-1
J gene: TRBJ2-5
clone size: few
D gene: TRBD1
CDR3 length: 16
CDR3 protein: CASSQGTGRREETQYF
CDR3 DNA: TGCGCCAGCAGCCAGGGGACAGGGAGAAGAGAAGAGACCCAGTACTTC

V gene: TRBV10-3
J gene: TRBJ2-7
clone size: few
D gene: TRBD1
CDR3 length: 14
CDR3 protein: CAIKPGQGAHEQYF
CDR3 DNA: TGTGCCATCAAACCGGGACAGGGGGCCCACGAGCAGTACTTC

V gene: TRBV6-1
J gene: TRBJ2-3
clone size: NA
D gene: NA
CDR3 length: 15
CDR3 protein: CASRGSHLSTDTQYF
CDR3 DNA: TGTGCCAGCAGAGGTTCCCACTTATCCACAGATACGCAGTATTTT

V gene: TRBV6-5
J gene: TRBJ1-2
clone size: few
D gene: NA
CDR3 length: 12
CDR3 protein: CASSSRVYDYTF
CDR3 DNA: TGTGCCAGCAGTTCCCGCGTCTATGACTACACCTTC

V gene: TRBV11-1
J gene: TRBJ2-1
clone size: NA
D gene: TRBD2
CDR3 length: 14
CDR3 protein: CASSYSGVYNEQFF
CDR3 DNA: TGTGCCAGCAGTTATAGCGGGGTCTACAATGAGCAGTTCTTC

V gene: TRBV20-1
J gene: TRBJ1-1
clone size: few
D gene: NA
CDR3 length: 13
CDR3 protein: CSASISLNTEAFF
CDR3 DNA: TGCAGTGCTAGTATCAGTCTGAACACTGAAGCTTTCTTT

V gene: TRBV20-1
J gene: TRBJ1-3
clone size: NA
D gene: NA
CDR3 length: 13
CDR3 protein: CSANSISGNTIYF
CDR3 DNA: TGCAGTGCAAATTCAATCTCTGGAAACACCATATATTTT

V gene: TRBV20-1
J gene: TRBJ2-2
clone size: NA
D gene: TRBD2
CDR3 length: 13
CDR3 protein: CSVRGGLDGELFF
CDR3 DNA: TGCAGTGTGCGGGGGGGCCTGGACGGGGAGCTGTTTTTT

V gene: TRBV15
J gene: TRBJ2-5
clone size: few
D gene: TRBD1
CDR3 length: 15
CDR3 protein: CATSTLRTGRETQYF
CDR3 DNA: TGTGCCACCAGCACCCTCAGGACAGGGAGAGAGACCCAGTACTTC

V gene: TRBV20-1
J gene: TRBJ2-7
clone size: few
D gene: NA
CDR3 length: 14
CDR3 protein: CSATPAGPAYEQYF
CDR3 DNA: TGCAGTGCTACCCCCGCAGGGCCTGCCTACGAGCAGTACTTC

V gene: TRBV6-1
J gene: TRBJ2-7
clone size: few
D gene: NA
CDR3 length: 14
CDR3 protein: CASRITPSSYEQYF
CDR3 DNA: TGTGCCAGCAGAATTACACCGAGCTCCTACGAGCAGTACTTC

V gene: TRBV5-1
J gene: TRBJ2-5
clone size: NA
D gene: TRBD2
CDR3 length: 15
CDR3 protein: CASSFNPSGIETQYF
CDR3 DNA: TGCGCCAGCAGCTTCAACCCTAGCGGAATAGAGACCCAGTACTTC

V gene: TRBV6-1
J gene: TRBJ2-3
clone size: NA
D gene: NA
CDR3 length: 14
CDR3 protein: CASCRASGTDTQYF
CDR3 DNA: TGTGCCAGCTGCAGGGCTTCTGGCACAGATACGCAGTATTTT

V gene: TRBV12-3/TRBV12-4
J gene: TRBJ2-5
clone size: NA
D gene: TRBD2
CDR3 length: 18
CDR3 protein: CASSLALTSGGAEETQYF
CDR3 DNA: TGTGCCAGCAGTTTAGCCCTGACTAGCGGGGGGGCCGAGGAGACCCAGTACTTC

V gene: TRBV6-5
J gene: TRBJ2-2
clone size: few
D gene: NA
CDR3 length: 19
CDR3 protein: CASSYLRGGARISNGELFF
CDR3 DNA: TGTGCCAGCAGTTACTTGAGGGGGGGGGCCAGGATAAGTAACGGGGAGCTGTTTTTT

V gene: TRBV12-3/TRBV12-4
J gene: TRBJ2-6
clone size: few
D gene: NA
CDR3 length: 15
CDR3 protein: CASSLWGPGANVLTF
CDR3 DNA: TGTGCCAGCAGTTTATGGGGCCCTGGGGCCAACGTCCTGACTTTC

V gene: TRBV20-1
J gene: TRBJ2-1
clone size: many
D gene: TRBD2
CDR3 length: 12
CDR3 protein: CSALLAGNEQFF
CDR3 DNA: TGCAGTGCCCTACTAGCGGGAAATGAGCAGTTCTTC

V gene: TRBV20-1
J gene: TRBJ2-7
clone size: few
D gene: NA
CDR3 length: 12
CDR3 protein: CSASGSTYEQYF
CDR3 DNA: TGCAGTGCTAGCGGGTCGACCTACGAGCAGTACTTC

V gene: TRBV7-2
J gene: TRBJ2-5
clone size: few
D gene: TRBD2
CDR3 length: 15
CDR3 protein: CASSATSGSVETQYF
CDR3 DNA: TGTGCCAGCAGCGCCACTAGCGGGAGCGTAGAGACCCAGTACTTC

V gene: TRBV20-1
J gene: TRBJ2-1
clone size: few
D gene: TRBD2
CDR3 length: 18
CDR3 protein: CSARDLGSSGGTYNEQFF
CDR3 DNA: TGCAGTGCTAGAGATCTGGGGTCTAGCGGGGGTACCTACAATGAGCAGTTCTTC

V gene: TRBV9
J gene: TRBJ2-2
clone size: few
D gene: NA
CDR3 length: 16
CDR3 protein: CASSVAEGVATGELFF
CDR3 DNA: TGTGCCAGCAGCGTAGCGGAGGGAGTTGCCACCGGGGAGCTGTTTTTT

V gene: TRBV25-1
J gene: TRBJ1-1
clone size: few
D gene: TRBD1
CDR3 length: 16
CDR3 protein: CASSDPRQGLNTEAFF
CDR3 DNA: TGTGCCAGCAGTGACCCACGACAGGGGTTGAACACTGAAGCTTTCTTT

V gene: TRBV12-3/TRBV12-4
J gene: TRBJ2-5
clone size: many
D gene: NA
CDR3 length: 13
CDR3 protein: CASSLGRRETQYF
CDR3 DNA: TGTGCCAGCAGTTTGGGCAGGAGAGAGACCCAGTACTTC

V gene: TRBV7-2
J gene: TRBJ2-7
clone size: few
D gene: NA
CDR3 length: 12
CDR3 protein: CASSFFRREQYF
CDR3 DNA: TGTGCCAGCAGCTTCTTCCGACGCGAGCAGTACTTC

V gene: TRBV10-2
J gene: TRBJ2-7
clone size: NA
D gene: NA
CDR3 length: 13
CDR3 protein: CASSRTVSVEQYF
CDR3 DNA: TGCGCCAGCAGCCGGACTGTTTCTGTCGAGCAGTACTTC

V gene: TRBV5-1
J gene: TRBJ1-4
clone size: NA
D gene: TRBD1
CDR3 length: 13
CDR3 protein: CASSRGGLEKLFF
CDR3 DNA: TGCGCCAGCAGCCGAGGGGGCCTAGAAAAACTGTTTTTT

V gene: TRBV28
J gene: TRBJ2-3
clone size: NA
D gene: TRBD1
CDR3 length: 13
CDR3 protein: CASSTGQGNTQYF
CDR3 DNA: TGTGCCAGCAGTACTGGACAGGGCAATACGCAGTATTTT

V gene: TRBV6-2/TRBV6-3
J gene: TRBJ1-5
clone size: NA
D gene: NA
CDR3 length: 12
CDR3 protein: CASSYLTEDQHF
CDR3 DNA: TGTGCCAGCAGTTACCTGACCGAGGACCAGCATTTT

V gene: TRBV18
J gene: TRBJ2-7
clone size: NA
D gene: NA
CDR3 length: 12
CDR3 protein: CASSPPGSEQYF
CDR3 DNA: TGTGCCAGCTCACCACCCGGGTCCGAGCAGTACTTC

V gene: TRBV6-5
J gene: TRBJ1-6
clone size: NA
D gene: NA
CDR3 length: 12
CDR3 protein: CASSSPALPLHF
CDR3 DNA: TGTGCCAGCAGCTCTCCGGCCTTACCCCTCCACTTT

V gene: TRBV20-1
J gene: TRBJ1-1
clone size: NA
D gene: NA
CDR3 length: 12
CDR3 protein: CSAYKARTEAFF
CDR3 DNA: TGCAGTGCGTACAAAGCTAGAACTGAAGCTTTCTTT

V gene: TRBV2
J gene: TRBJ2-2
clone size: NA
D gene: NA
CDR3 length: 16
CDR3 protein: CASSEQGWKNTGELFF
CDR3 DNA: TGTGCCAGCAGTGAACAGGGGTGGAAGAACACCGGGGAGCTGTTTTTT

V gene: TRBV7-9
J gene: TRBJ2-7
clone size: NA
D gene: NA
CDR3 length: 16
CDR3 protein: CASSLVGARAGGEQYF
CDR3 DNA: TGTGCCAGCAGCTTAGTCGGGGCCAGGGCAGGCGGCGAGCAGTACTTC

V gene: TRBV12-3/TRBV12-4
J gene: TRBJ2-3
clone size: NA
D gene: NA
CDR3 length: 14
CDR3 protein: CASSIQGPRDTQYF
CDR3 DNA: TGTGCCAGCAGTATACAGGGACCAAGGGATACGCAGTATTTT

V gene: TRBV5-1
J gene: TRBJ2-7
clone size: few
D gene: TRBD2
CDR3 length: 15
CDR3 protein: CASSLIAGDSYEQYF
CDR3 DNA: TGCGCCAGCAGCTTAATAGCGGGGGACTCCTACGAGCAGTACTTC

V gene: TRBV2
J gene: TRBJ2-5
clone size: few
D gene: NA
CDR3 length: 13
CDR3 protein: CASQAGNSETQYF
CDR3 DNA: TGTGCCAGCCAAGCCGGGAACTCGGAGACCCAGTACTTC